The source of this T cell receptor beta chain is a study of blood T cell repertoires in COVID-19. Donors of Cohort 3 who recovered were those that had two negative PCRs, clearance, or symptom resolution. Here immunoSEQ multiplex PCR was the method, and the copy in TCRdb shows in-frame clones only, minus some. In the table there are 350,000 to 450,000 clones, around 91% of which are singletons. V lost 2 bases to trimming and J lost 0 bases; unmatched junction nucleotides: 3. CDR1 SGHRS and CDR2 YFSETQ come from the germline V gene. CDR3 size: 16 residues. The source is a man younger than 45 who had recovered from COVID-19. The sample was PBMCs or T cells enriched from blood (not recorded which). The chain is built from TRBV5-1 and TRBJ2-3; TRBD2 aligns across 10 bases. The CDR3 is CASSLKTSGSTDTQYF. The CDR3 bases are TGCGCCAGCAGCTTAAAGACTAGCGGGAGCACAGATACGCAGTATTTT.